In its sample, the clone carrying this TCR beta chain was seen many times. Its antigen is currently unknown. This sample is part of a study of PD-1 blockade in classical Hodgkin lymphoma. Overall study findings and caveats: Newly diagnosed patients reportedly trailed healthy donors in baseline TCR diversity.

Generated by immunoSEQ multiplex PCR, the TCRdb table keeps only in-frame clones and is missing some. The sample contains about 44,000 clones, just over 65% of which appear only once. Time point given: cycle 4 day 1 (C4D1), after 5 to 7 weeks of nivolumab. Every single patient, without exception, relapsed after autologous stem cell transplantation, and brentuximab vedotin exposure varied. Trimming took 2 bases from V and 3 from J; bases not matched to a gene: 3. Germline CDR1 is SGDLS and CDR2 is YYNGEE. The CDR3 consists of 16 residues. The sequencing used peripheral blood mononuclear cells (PBMCs), collected before the fourth cycle of nivolumab. The clonotype was recovered from a human donor with classical Hodgkin lymphoma. J is TRBJ2-2 and V is TRBV9; TRBD1 matches 11 bases. CDR3 loop: CASSVRTGGDTGELFF. The CDR3, as DNA: TGTGCCAGCAGCGTTAGGACAGGGGGCGACACCGGGGAGCTGTTTTTT.